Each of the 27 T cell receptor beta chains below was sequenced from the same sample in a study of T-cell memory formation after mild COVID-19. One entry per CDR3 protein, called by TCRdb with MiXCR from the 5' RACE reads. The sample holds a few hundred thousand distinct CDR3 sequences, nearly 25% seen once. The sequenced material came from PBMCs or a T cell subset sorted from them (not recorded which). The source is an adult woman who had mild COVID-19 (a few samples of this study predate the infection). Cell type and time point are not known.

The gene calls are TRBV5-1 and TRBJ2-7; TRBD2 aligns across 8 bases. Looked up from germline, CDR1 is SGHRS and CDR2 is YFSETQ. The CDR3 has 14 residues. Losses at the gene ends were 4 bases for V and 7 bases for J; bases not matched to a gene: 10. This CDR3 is CASSRGSGTGEQYF. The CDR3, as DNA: TGCGCCAGCAGCCGAGGTAGCGGGACGGGAGAGCAGTACTTC.

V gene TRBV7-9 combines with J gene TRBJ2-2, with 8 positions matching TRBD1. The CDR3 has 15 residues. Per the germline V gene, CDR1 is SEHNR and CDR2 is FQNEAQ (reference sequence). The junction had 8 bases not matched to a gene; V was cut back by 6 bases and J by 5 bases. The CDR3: CASSSTGDWTGELFF. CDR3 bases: TGTGCCAGCAGTTCGACAGGGGATTGGACCGGGGAGCTGTTTTTT.

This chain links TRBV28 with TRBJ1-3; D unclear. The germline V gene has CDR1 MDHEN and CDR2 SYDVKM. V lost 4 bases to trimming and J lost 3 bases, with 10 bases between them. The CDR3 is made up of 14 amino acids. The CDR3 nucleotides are TGTGCCAGCAGTTCCGGGGATTTTGGAAACACCATATATTTT. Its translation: CASSSGDFGNTIYF.

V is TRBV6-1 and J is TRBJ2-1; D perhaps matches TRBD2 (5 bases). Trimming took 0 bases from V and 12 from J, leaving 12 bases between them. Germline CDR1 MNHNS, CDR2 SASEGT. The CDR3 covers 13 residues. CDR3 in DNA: TGTGCCAGCAGTGAAGCTAACCTCCGGGGGCAGTTCTTC. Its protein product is CASSEANLRGQFF.

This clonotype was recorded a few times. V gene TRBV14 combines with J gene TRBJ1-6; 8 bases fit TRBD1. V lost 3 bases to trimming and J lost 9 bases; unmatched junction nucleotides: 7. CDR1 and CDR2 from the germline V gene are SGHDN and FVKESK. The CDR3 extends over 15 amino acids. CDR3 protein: CASSHPDRVGSPLHF. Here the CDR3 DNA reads TGTGCCAGCAGCCACCCGGACAGGGTCGGTTCACCCCTCCACTTT. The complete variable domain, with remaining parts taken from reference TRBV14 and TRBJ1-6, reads EAGVTQFPSHSVIEKGQTVTLRCDPISGHDNLYWYRRVMGKEIKFLLHFVKESKQDESGMPNNRFLAERTGGTYSTLKVQPAELEDSGVYFCASSHPDRVGSPLHFGNGTRLTVT.

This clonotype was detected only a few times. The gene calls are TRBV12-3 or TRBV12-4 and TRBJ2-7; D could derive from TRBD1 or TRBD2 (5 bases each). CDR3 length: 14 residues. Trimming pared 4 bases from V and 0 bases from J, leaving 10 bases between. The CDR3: CASSSLGTSYEQYF. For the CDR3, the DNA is TGTGCCAGCAGTTCCTTAGGGACCTCCTACGAGCAGTACTTC.

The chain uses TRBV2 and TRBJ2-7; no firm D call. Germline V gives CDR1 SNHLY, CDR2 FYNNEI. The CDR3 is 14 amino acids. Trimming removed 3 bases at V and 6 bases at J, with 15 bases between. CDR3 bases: TGTGCCAGCAGTGACTCTGGGAAATTAAGCGAGCAGTACTTC. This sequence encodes CASSDSGKLSEQYF.

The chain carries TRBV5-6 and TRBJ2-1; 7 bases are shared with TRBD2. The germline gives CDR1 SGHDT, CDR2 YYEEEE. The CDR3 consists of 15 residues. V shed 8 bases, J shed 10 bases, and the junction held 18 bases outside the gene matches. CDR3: CASPTLGRRLCEQFF. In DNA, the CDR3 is TGTGCCAGTCCTACCCTCGGGAGGCGGTTGTGCGAGCAGTTCTTC.

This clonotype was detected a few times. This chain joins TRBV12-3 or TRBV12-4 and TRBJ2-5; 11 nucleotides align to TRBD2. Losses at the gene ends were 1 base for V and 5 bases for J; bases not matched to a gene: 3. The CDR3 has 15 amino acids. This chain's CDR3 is CASSLGTSGWETQYF. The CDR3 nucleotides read TGTGCCAGCAGTTTAGGGACTAGCGGGTGGGAGACCCAGTACTTC.

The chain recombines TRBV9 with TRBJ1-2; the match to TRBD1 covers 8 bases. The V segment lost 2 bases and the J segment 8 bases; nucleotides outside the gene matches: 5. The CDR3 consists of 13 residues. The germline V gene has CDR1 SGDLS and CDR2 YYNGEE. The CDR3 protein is CASSVSDREGYTF. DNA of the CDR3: TGTGCCAGCAGCGTCTCGGACAGGGAAGGCTACACCTTC. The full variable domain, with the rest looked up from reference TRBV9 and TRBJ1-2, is DSGVTQTPKHLITATGQRVTLRCSPRSGDLSVYWYQQSLDQGLQFLIQYYNGEERAKGNILERFSAQQFPDLHSELNLSSLELGDSALYFCASSVSDREGYTFGSGTRLTVV.

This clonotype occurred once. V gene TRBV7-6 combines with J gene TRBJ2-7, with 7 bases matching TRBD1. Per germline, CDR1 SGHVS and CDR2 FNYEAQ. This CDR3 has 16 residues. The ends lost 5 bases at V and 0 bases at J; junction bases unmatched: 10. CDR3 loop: CASSPSGEGASYEQYF. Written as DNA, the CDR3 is TGTGCCAGCAGCCCTAGTGGAGAGGGGGCCTCCTACGAGCAGTACTTC.

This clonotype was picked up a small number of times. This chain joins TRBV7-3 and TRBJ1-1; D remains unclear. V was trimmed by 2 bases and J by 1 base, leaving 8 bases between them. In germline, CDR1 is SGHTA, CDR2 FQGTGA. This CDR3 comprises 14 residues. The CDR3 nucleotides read TGTGCCAGCAGCTTAGCGGACGGGAACACTGAAGCTTTCTTT. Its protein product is CASSLADGNTEAFF.

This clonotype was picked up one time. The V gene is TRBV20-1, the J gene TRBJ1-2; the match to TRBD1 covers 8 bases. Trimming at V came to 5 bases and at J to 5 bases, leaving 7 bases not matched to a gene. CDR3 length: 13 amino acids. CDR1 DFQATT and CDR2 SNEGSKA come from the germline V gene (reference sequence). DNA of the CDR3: TGCAGTGCTCAAAGGACAGGGTTTTATGGCTACACCTTC. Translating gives CSAQRTGFYGYTF.

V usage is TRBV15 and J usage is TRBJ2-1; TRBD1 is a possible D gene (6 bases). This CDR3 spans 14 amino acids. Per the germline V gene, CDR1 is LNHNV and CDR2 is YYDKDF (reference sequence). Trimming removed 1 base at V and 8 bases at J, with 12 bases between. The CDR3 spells CATSRVGQPDEQFF. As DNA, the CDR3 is TGTGCCACCAGCAGAGTTGGACAGCCGGATGAGCAGTTCTTC.

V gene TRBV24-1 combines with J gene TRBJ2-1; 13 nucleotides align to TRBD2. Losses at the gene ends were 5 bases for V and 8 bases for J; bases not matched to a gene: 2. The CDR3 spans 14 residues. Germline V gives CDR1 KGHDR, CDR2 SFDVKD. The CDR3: CATSGGLAGYEQFF. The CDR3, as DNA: TGTGCCACCAGTGGGGGACTAGCGGGGTATGAGCAGTTCTTC.

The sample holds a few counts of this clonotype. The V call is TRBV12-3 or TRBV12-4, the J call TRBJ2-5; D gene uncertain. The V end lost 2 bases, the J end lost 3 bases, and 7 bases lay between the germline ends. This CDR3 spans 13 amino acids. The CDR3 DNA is TGTGCCAGCAGTTTAACAAGGGAAGAGACCCAGTACTTC. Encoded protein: CASSLTREETQYF.

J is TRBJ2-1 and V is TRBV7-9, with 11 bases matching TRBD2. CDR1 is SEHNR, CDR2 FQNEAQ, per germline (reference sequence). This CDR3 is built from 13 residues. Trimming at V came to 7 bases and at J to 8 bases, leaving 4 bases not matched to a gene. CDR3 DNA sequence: TGTGCCAGCACTAGCGGGGGGTGGGATGAGCAGTTCTTC. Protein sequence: CASTSGGWDEQFF.

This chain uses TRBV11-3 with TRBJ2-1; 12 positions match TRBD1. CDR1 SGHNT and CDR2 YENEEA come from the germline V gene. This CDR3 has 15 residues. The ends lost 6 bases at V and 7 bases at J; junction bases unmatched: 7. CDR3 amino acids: CASREGTGGSNEQFF. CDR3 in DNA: TGTGCCAGCAGAGAAGGGACAGGGGGCTCAAATGAGCAGTTCTTC. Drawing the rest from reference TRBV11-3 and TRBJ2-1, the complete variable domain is EAGVVQSPRYKIIEKKQPVAFWCNPISGHNTLYWYLQNLGQGPELLIRYENEEAVDDSQLPKDRFSAERLKGVDSTLKIQPAELGDSAVYLCASREGTGGSNEQFFGPGTRLTVL.

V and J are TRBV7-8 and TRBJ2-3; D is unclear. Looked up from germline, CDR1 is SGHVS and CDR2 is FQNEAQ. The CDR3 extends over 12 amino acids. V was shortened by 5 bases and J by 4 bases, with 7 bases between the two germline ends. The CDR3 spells CASSTDPDTQYF. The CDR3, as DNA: TGTGCCAGCAGCACGGACCCAGATACGCAGTATTTT.

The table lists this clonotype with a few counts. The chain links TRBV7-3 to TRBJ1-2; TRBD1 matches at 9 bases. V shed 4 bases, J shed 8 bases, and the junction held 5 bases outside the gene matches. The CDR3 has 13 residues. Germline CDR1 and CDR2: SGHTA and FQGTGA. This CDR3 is CASSSGQGKGYTF. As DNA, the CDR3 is TGTGCCAGCAGCTCGGGACAGGGCAAAGGCTACACCTTC.

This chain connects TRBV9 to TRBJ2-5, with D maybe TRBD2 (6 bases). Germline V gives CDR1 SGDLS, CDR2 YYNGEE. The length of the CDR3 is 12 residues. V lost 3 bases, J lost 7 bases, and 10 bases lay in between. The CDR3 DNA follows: TGTGCCAGCAGCGCGGGAGTAGGGACCCAGTACTTC. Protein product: CASSAGVGTQYF.

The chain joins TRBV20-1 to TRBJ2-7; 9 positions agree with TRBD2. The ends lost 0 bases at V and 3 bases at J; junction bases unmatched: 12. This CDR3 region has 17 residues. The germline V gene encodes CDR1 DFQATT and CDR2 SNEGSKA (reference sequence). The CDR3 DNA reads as TGCAGTGCTAGAGATCGGGTAGCGGGAGAGATGAGCTACGAGCAGTACTTC. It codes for CSARDRVAGEMSYEQYF.

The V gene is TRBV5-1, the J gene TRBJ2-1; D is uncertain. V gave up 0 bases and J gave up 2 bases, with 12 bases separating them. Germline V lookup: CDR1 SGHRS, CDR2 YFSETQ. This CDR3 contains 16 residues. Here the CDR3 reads CASSLVGESPYNEQFF. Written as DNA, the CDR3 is TGCGCCAGCAGCTTGGTCGGCGAGTCCCCCTACAATGAGCAGTTCTTC. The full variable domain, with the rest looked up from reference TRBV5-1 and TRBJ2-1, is KAGVTQTPRYLIKTRGQQVTLSCSPISGHRSVSWYQQTPGQGLQFLFEYFSETQRNKGNFPGRFSGRQFSNSRSEMNVSTLELGDSALYLCASSLVGESPYNEQFFGPGTRLTVL.

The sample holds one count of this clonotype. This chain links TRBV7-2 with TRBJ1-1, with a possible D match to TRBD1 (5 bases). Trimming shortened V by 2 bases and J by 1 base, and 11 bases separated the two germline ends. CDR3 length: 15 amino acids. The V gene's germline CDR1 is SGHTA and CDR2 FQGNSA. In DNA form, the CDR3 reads TGTGCCAGCAGCTTACAAGGGGTCCGGAACACTGAAGCTTTCTTT. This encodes CASSLQGVRNTEAFF.

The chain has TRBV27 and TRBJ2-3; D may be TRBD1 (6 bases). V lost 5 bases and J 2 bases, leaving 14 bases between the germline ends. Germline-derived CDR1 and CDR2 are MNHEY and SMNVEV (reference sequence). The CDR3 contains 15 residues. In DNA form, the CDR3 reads TGTGCCAGCAGTCGCTGGACAGAACCCACAGATACGCAGTATTTT. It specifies CASSRWTEPTDTQYF.

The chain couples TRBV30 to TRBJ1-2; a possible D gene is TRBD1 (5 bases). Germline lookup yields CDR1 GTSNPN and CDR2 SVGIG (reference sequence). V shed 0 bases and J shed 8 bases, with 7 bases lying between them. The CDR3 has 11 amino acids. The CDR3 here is CAWSVQEGYTF. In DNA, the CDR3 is TGTGCCTGGAGTGTACAGGAGGGCTACACCTTC.

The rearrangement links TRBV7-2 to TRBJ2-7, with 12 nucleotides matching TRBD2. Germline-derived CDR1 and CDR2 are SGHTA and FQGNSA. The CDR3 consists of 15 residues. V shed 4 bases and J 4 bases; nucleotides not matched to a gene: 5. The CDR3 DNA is TGTGCCAGCAGCTACCAGACTAGCGGGGGATACGAGCAGTACTTC. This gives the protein CASSYQTSGGYEQYF.